The present T cell receptor (beta chain) was sequenced within a study of post-analysis software for immune sequencing data. From germline, CDR1 is SGHDT and CDR2 YYEEEE. This CDR3 spans 15 amino acids. Of note for this clonotype: Its antigen is still unknown.

Unique molecular identifiers were present in the TCR beta cDNA libraries. TCRdb re-called the PCR reads through MiXCR, storing one row per CDR3 protein. The sample consists of roughly 730,000 distinct CDR3 sequences, about 27% of them appearing once. Whole-study results and caveats: Four or five TRBV segments (TRBV5-6, TRBV5-1 and TRBV20-1 among them) occurred more frequently in patients than in controls.

What was sequenced was blood. This TCR was sampled from a girl between 5 and 17 years old with multiple sclerosis. V and J are TRBV5-6 and TRBJ2-5; 11 nucleotides align to TRBD2. The J call is uncertain, as TRBJ2-7 better fits the DNA end. As DNA, the CDR3 is TGTGCCAGCAGCGCCACTAGCGGGAGTTTCTACGAGCAGTACTTC. Translating it yields CASSATSGSFYEQYF.